This TCR beta chain emerged from a study of shared clonotypes between healthy human individuals. CD45RO-negative, CCR7-selected cells formed the naive CD8 fraction, which excluded terminally differentiated effector memory CD45RA+ cells. The ends were cut back, 3 bases at V and 4 bases at J, with 9 bases in the middle. Per germline, CDR1 SGHVS and CDR2 FNYEAQ. The CDR3 consists of 13 residues. Method: immunoSEQ multiplex PCR; TCRdb's copy keeps in-frame clones and lacks some. The table records roughly 2 million clones, over 85% of them present only once. A remark on this clone: Other DNA sequences within the sample encode an identical CDR3.

This TCR was sampled from a young man in good health. The chain joins TRBV7-6 to TRBJ1-2; perhaps TRBD1 as D (5 bases). The sequenced sample was naive CD8+ T cells sorted from blood. The CDR3: CASSLGGSYGYTF. The DNA of the CDR3 is TGTGCCAGCAGCTTGGGGGGGAGCTATGGCTACACCTTC.